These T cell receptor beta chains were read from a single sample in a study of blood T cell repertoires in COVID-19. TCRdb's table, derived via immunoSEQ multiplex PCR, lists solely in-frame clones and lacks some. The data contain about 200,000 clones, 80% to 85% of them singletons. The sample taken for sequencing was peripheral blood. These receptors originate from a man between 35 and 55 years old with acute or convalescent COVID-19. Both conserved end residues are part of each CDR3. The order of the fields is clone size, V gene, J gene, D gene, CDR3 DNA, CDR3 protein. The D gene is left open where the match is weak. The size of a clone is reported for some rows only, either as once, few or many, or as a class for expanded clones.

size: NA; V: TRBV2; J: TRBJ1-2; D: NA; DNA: TGTGCCAGCAGTGAAGCGCTTCGATTTGCCCGCGGGGCCCATGGCTACACCTTC; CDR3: CASSEALRFARGAHGYTF
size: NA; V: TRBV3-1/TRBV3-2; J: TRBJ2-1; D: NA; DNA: TGTGCCAGCAGCCAAGCGATCACGCCCGATATGAGCTCCTACAATGAGCAGTTCTTC; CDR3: CASSQAITPDMSSYNEQFF
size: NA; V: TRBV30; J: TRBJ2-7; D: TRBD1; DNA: TGTGCCTCCACCGGGACAGGGTCCAACGAGCAGTACTTC; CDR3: CASTGTGSNEQYF
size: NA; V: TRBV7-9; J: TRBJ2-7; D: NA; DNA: TGTGCCAGCAGCGCACAACCCTACGAGCAGTACTTC; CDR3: CASSAQPYEQYF
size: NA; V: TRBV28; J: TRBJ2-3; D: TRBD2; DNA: TGTGCCAGCAGGGGGACTAGCGGGTTCAGCACAGATACGCAGTATTTT; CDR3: CASRGTSGFSTDTQYF
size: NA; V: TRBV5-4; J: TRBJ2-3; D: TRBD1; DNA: TGTGCCAGCAGCTTCCCCAGGGGGCGCACAGATACGCAGTATTTT; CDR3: CASSFPRGRTDTQYF
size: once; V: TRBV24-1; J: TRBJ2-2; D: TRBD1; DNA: TGTGCCACCAGTGACCCGGGACAGGGGGTCGGGGAGCTGTTTTTT; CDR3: CATSDPGQGVGELFF
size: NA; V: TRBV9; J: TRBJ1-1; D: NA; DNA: TGTGCCAGCAGTCAGGGGATGAACACTGAAGCTTTCTTT; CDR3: CASSQGMNTEAFF
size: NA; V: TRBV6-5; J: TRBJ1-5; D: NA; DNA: TGTGCCACCAGAGACTCAGGGGTGGGCAATCAGCCCCAGCATTTT; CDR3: CATRDSGVGNQPQHF
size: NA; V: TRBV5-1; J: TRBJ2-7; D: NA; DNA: TGCGCCAGCAGCTTGGACGGACAGCCACCCTACGAGCAGTACTTC; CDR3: CASSLDGQPPYEQYF
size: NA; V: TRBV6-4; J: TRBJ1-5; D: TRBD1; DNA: TGTGCCAGCAGTGACCCGCCGGGACAGGGGGACAGAAGCAATCAGCCCCAGCATTTT; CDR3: CASSDPPGQGDRSNQPQHF
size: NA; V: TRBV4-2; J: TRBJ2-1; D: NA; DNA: TGTGCCAGCAGCCAAGGAGGCAGGGTGGATGAGCAGTTCTTC; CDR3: CASSQGGRVDEQFF
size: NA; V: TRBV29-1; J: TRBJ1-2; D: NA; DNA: TGCAGCGTTGAGCGGAGGACCGCCCCAGGCGGCTACACCTTC; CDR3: CSVERRTAPGGYTF
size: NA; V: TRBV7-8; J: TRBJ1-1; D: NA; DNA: TGTGCCAGCAGCTTATCGAGGAACACTGAAGCTTTCTTT; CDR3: CASSLSRNTEAFF
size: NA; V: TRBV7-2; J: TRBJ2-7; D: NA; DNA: TGTGCCAGCAGCTTAGACCCCGGGTCCGACGAGCAGTACTTC; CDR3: CASSLDPGSDEQYF
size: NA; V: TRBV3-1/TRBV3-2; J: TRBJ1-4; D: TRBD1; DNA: TGTGCCAGCAGCCAGGACAGGGAGCGAGATGAAAAACTGTTTTTT; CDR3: CASSQDRERDEKLFF
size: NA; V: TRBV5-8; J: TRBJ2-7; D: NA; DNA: TGTGCCAGCAGCCTGGGACCAAGCGGCTCCTACGAGCAGTACTTC; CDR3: CASSLGPSGSYEQYF
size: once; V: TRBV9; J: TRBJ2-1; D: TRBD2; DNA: TGTGCCAGCAGCGTAGACTGGCGGGAGGCCCTCAATGAGCAGTTCTTC; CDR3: CASSVDWREALNEQFF
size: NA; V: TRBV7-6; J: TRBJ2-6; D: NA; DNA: TGTGCCAGCACCCTAGGAGCGTCAGACGACGTCCTGACTTTC; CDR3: CASTLGASDDVLTF
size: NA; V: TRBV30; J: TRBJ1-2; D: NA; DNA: TGTGCCTGGGCCCCTCGGGACTATGGCTACACCTTC; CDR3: CAWAPRDYGYTF
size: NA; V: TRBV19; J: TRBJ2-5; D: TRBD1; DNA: TGTGCCAGTAGGGATGGACAGGGGAGGCAAGAGACCCAGTACTTC; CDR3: CASRDGQGRQETQYF
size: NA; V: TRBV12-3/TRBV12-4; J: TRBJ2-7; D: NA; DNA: TGTGCCAGCGCAAACGGGGGCGAGCAGTACTTC; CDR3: CASANGGEQYF
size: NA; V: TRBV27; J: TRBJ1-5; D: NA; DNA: TGTGCCAGCAGTTTAAGGGGAGGTCGTCAGCCCCAGCATTTT; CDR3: CASSLRGGRQPQHF
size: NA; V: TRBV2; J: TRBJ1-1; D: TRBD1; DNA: TGTGCCAGCAGTGAAATTGACAGGGGAGAAGCTTTCTTT; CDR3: CASSEIDRGEAFF
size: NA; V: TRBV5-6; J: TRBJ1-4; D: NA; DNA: TGTGCCAGCAGTGCCGGGACTCTTAATGAAAAACTGTTTTTT; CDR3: CASSAGTLNEKLFF
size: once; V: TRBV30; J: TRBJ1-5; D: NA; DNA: TGTGCCTGGAGTGTAATATCAGGCGAACAGCCCCAGCATTTT; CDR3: CAWSVISGEQPQHF
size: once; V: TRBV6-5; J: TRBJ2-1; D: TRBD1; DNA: TGTGCCAGCAGGGGCGGGACAGGACTTTACAATGAGCAGTTCTTC; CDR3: CASRGGTGLYNEQFF
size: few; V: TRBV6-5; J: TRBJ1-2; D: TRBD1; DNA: TGTGCCAGCAGTTGGACAGGTGATGGCTACACCTTC; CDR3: CASSWTGDGYTF
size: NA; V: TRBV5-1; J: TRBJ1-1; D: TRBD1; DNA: TGCGCCAGCAGCTTGTCCCCAAGGGGGCAGACAACTGAAGCTTTCTTT; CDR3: CASSLSPRGQTTEAFF